This T cell receptor (beta chain) was observed in a study of neurological immune-mediated disorders (dated by TCRdb to about 2019). About the study as a whole: Of the approximately 34 multiple sclerosis patients, about 31 had relapsing-remitting MS and 3 had secondary progressive MS. Peripheral blood TCR-beta repertoires from HTLV-I-associated myelopathy (HAM/TSP) patients, multiple sclerosis patients and healthy controls were compared by UMI-based sequencing. The approximately 100 TCR-beta libraries included longitudinal samples, technical triplicates and paired sorted CD4+ and CD8+ T-cell subsets alongside PBMC samples. Of the approximately 70 subjects in the cohort, around 15 were HAM/TSP patients, about 34 were multiple sclerosis patients, and about 20 were healthy controls.

On this clonotype itself: Its antigen is still unknown. No per-base quality is available; no much larger clone lies one base away.

Sorted-subset TCR libraries were prepared from fewer than 1.3 million sorted CD4+ or CD8+ T cells. Multiple sclerosis patients were enrolled in a US clinical protocol evaluating disease progression by magnetic resonance imaging. Peripheral blood was subjected to Ficoll-Hypaque density gradient centrifugation to isolate PBMCs, which were then cryopreserved in liquid nitrogen. Paired sorted CD4+ and CD8+ subsets came from healthy controls, HAM/TSP patients and MS patients. CDR1 and CDR2, looked up from the germline V gene, are SGDLS and YYNGEE. Trimming accounts for 3 bases at V and 10 bases at J, while the number of junction bases matched to no gene is 13. The cysteine opens and the phenylalanine closes a CDR3 of 15 amino acids. Of all the DNA, just the CDR3 is kept, 45 bases in frame from base 1. cDNA synthesis used template-switch 5'RACE with a primer carrying a 10-nucleotide random unique molecular identifier tagging each TCR transcript. Every sequencing run yielded over 170 million TCR-beta sequences covering 15-18 subjects. The RNeasy kit was used to extract total RNA. TCR-beta VDJ regions were amplified with primers for the TCR constant region and the 5'RACE anchor, using the KAPA Real-time Library Amplification kit. Sample indexes and Illumina adaptors were added in a first PCR, and a second PCR then increased library yield. After Ampure bead purification, the TCR product of roughly 650 bp was size-selected on a 2% E-gel SizeSelection system. Before pooling, library quality was assessed on a Bioanalyzer, concentration was determined with Qubit, and library quantification was performed with the Kapa Library Quantification kit. An Illumina HiSeq 2500 was used to sequence the libraries paired-end at 2 x 150 bp. To increase sequence diversity, about 25-31% phiX was spiked into each library pool. Per the original workflow: The quality-filtered reads were processed with the UMI-based MiGEC pipeline, whose error correction step removed more than 80% of the raw TCR sequences. IMGT germline references were used for alignment of VDJ genes, and clonotypes were defined by a unique CDR3 amino acid sequence together with V-J genes. Clonal expansion, Shannon diversity and CDR3 relatedness were evaluated with VDJtools (CalcPairwiseDistances, ClusterSamples), while phylogenetic trees were built in CLCbio workbench. Using coefficient-of-variation modelling across technical triplicates, the study counted a clone as expanded if it had at least 8 unique UMIs. TCRdb's own reprocessing of the public reads used fastp at Q25 and MiXCR and kept productive beta chains. Each entry is one CDR3 protein sequence, shown with its most common DNA and genes. These V and J calls rely on TCRdb rather than the paper's analysis. Present in this sample are tens of thousands of distinct CDR3 sequences, around 15% of which were seen just once. 6% to 8% of the sample goes to the ten largest clones.

The investigation overall reported the following: TCR clonal expansion was greatest in HAM/TSP patients and smallest in MS patients, who ranked below even healthy controls. Across subjects, expanded clones never shared an identical CDR3 amino acid sequence, which suggests that the TCR-beta repertoires in every group were private. In a phylogenetic analysis, the repertoires of 18 out of 34 MS patients fell into a single cluster of related CDR3 sequences, pointing to a possible signature at the repertoire level. The MS cluster showed no association with clinical or MRI features, and the authors stated that larger cohorts are needed.

The chain uses TRBV9 and TRBJ2-1; TRBD1 lines up with 7 middle nucleotides. The receptor was isolated from a woman aged 18-30 years with multiple sclerosis. The sample was CD8+ T cells from blood. This receptor carries the CDR3 CASSAQGPYGNEQFF. The DNA is as follows: TGTGCCAGCAGCGCACAGGGGCCATATGGGAACGAGCAGTTCTTC.